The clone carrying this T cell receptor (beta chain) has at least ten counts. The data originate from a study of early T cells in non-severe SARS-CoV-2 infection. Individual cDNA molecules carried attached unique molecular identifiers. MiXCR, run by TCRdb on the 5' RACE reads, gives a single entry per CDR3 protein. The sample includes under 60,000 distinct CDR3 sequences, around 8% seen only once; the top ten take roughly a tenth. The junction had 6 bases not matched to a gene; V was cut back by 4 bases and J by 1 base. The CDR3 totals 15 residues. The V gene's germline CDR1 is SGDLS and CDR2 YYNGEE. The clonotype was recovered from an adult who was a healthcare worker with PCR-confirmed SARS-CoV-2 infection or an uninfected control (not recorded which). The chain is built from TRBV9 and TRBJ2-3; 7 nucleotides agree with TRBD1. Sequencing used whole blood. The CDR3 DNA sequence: TGTGCCAGCAGCCATGCAGGGACAGGCACAGATACGCAGTATTTT. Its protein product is CASSHAGTGTDTQYF.